This TCR beta chain was observed in a study of T cell responses to AZD1222 COVID-19 vaccine. Study-level points and caveats: The study sampled repertoires only after the peak T cell response. Across the whole spike, CD4 TCRs peaked at regions 160-218 and 743-854.

V was cut by 3 bases and J by 2 bases, with 7 bases left in between. This CDR3 is 14 amino acids long. Germline CDR1 and CDR2: LGHDT and YNNKEL (reference sequence). Libraries were prepared by immunoSEQ multiplex PCR; TCRdb keeps only in-frame clonotypes and omits some of them. The sample has some 100,000 clones; about 90% are singletons. In regard to this clone: Its antigen is not known.

The chain is built from TRBV3-1 (or the pseudogene TRBV3-2) and TRBJ1-4, with D unresolved. This TCR was sampled from an adult in good health. The source material was peripheral blood, sampled on day 0 of MenACWY control vaccination. The CDR3 loop is CASSQGPTNEKLFF. CDR3 in DNA: TGTGCCAGCAGCCAGGGTCCCACTAATGAAAAACTGTTTTTT.